The entry below describes one T cell receptor (beta chain). This record comes from a study of memory CD4+ T cells and cytomegalovirus serostatus. Sequencing used immunoSEQ multiplex PCR; TCRdb keeps in-frame clones, though not all of them. The sample lists more than 55,000 clones; 75% to 90% were seen once. Between the trimmed V and J ends, which lost 0 bases and 4 bases, there was a span of 13 bases. Looked up from germline, CDR1 is SGHRS and CDR2 is YFSETQ. CDR3 length: 15 residues. Single viable CD3+CD4+CD8-CD45RO+ cells were sorted as the memory CD4+ T cells. This sequence originates from an adult in good health and CMV-seronegative. The sample consisted of memory CD4+ T cells from blood. V and J are TRBV5-1 and TRBJ1-2; D is perhaps TRBD1 (5 bases). The CDR3 is CASSLGGEESYGYTF. Written as DNA, the CDR3 is TGCGCCAGCAGCTTGGGGGGGGAGGAAAGCTATGGCTACACCTTC.